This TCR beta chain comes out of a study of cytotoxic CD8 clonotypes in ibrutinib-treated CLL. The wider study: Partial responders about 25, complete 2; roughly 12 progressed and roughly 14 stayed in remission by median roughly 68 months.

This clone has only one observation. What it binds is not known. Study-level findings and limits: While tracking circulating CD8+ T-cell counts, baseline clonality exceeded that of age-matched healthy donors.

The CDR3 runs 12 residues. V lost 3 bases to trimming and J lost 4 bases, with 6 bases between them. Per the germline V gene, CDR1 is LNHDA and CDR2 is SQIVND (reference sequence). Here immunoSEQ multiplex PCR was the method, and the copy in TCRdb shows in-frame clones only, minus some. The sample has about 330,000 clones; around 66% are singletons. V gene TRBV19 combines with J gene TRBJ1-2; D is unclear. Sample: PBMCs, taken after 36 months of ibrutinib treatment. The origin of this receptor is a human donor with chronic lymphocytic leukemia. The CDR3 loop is CASSIPVYGYTF. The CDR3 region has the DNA TGTGCCAGTAGTATTCCGGTCTATGGCTACACCTTC.